The text below deals with one TCR beta chain. The sample originates from a study of blood T cell repertoires in COVID-19. As for the study in general: Sample material is recorded as cDNA or gDNA derived from T cells, B-cell-depleted T cells, or PBMCs.

Germline V gene sequence: CDR1 MNHNY, CDR2 SVGAGI (reference sequence). CDR3 length: 14 amino acids. After removal of 10 bases from V and 0 bases from J, the junction contained 8 bases not matched to a gene. TCRdb keeps only in-frame clones here, not all; method: immunoSEQ multiplex PCR. The sample contains about 120,000 clones, approximately 91% of which appear only once. This chain connects TRBV6-6 to TRBJ1-1, with TRBD1 identical over 7 bases. The receptor was derived from a woman of 80 years or more with acute or convalescent COVID-19. The sequenced sample consisted of peripheral blood. CDR3 region: CATLPGTVNTEAFF. CDR3 nucleotide sequence: TGTGCCACGCTTCCCGGGACAGTGAACACTGAAGCTTTCTTT.